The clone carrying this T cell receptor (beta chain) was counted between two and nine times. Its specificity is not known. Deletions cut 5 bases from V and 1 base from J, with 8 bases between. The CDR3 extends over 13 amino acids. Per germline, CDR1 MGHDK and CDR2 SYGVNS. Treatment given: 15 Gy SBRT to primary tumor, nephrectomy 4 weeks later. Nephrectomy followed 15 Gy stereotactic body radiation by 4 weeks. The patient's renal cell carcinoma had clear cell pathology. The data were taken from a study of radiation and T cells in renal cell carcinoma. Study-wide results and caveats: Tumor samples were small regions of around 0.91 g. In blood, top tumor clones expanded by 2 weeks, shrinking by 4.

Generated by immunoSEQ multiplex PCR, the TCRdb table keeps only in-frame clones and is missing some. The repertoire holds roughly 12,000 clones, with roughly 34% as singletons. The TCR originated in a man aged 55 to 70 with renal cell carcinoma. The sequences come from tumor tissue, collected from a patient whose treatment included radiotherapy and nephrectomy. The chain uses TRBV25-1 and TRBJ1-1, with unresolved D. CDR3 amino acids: CASSLITNTEAFF. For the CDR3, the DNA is TGTGCCAGCAGTTTAATAACGAACACTGAAGCTTTCTTT.